The TCR beta chain under discussion was sequenced for a study of immune evolution from preneoplasia to lung adenocarcinoma (dated by TCRdb to about 2021). Notes on the research overall: Immune contexture across lung adenocarcinoma precursors and invasive adenocarcinoma was profiled using immune gene expression, TCR sequencing and multiplex immunofluorescence. The immune data were combined with whole exome sequencing and methylation data from the same cohort of nodules. The overall cohort was made up of about 53 patients with pulmonary nodules who had surgical resection. Resected precursor lesions (AAH, AIS, MIA) and invasive adenocarcinomas were compared with paired morphologically normal lung tissue. The sample size depended on which specimens were available, not on a prior power calculation. According to the study, 80 to 130 samples were used for TCR sequencing. POLYSOLVER was used to infer class I HLA alleles from exome data, and LOHHLA was used to detect allele-specific HLA loss. TCR sequencing data were obtained from more than 45 patients. Here is what the overall study found, with its caveats: Findings were based on association rather than direct causation; larger cohorts with long-term follow-up and longitudinal biopsies were deemed needed. Because every patient came from Japan and China, how well the results apply to Western populations was uncertain. Clonality was highest in normal lung, while later-stage lesions appeared to have lower clonality but higher T cell density and diversity. Top T cell clone frequencies were highest in normal lung and appeared to decrease progressively from AAH through AIS, MIA and invasive adenocarcinoma.

Patients underwent resection in Japan or China between about 2014 and 2017. Two lung cancer pathologists independently confirmed the histologic diagnosis of each case on H&E slides. The AllPrep DNA/RNA FFPE Kit was used to isolate DNA from FFPE tissue. The table lists this clone with a few counts. Its recognized antigen is unknown. There are no base qualities to consult, and no much larger clone falls within one base. Trimming at the junction amounts to 8 bases on V and 7 bases on J, and the germline ends lie 12 bases apart. From a lookup of the germline V gene, CDR1 and CDR2 are SNHLY and FYNNEI. The CDR3 goes from the cysteine to the phenylalanine over 12 residues. Only the CDR3 DNA is retained, 36 bases long and in frame from the first base. Using the immunoSEQ hsTCRbeta Kit, TCR beta CDR3 regions were sequenced from DNA. The published analysis was carried out like this. The ImmunoSEQ Analyzer was used to analyse the TCR sequencing data. T cell clonality was calculated on productive rearrangements as 1 minus Pielou's evenness. To measure T cell diversity, the inverse Simpson index was applied to productive templates. T cell density was TCR beta template counts normalized to usable DNA, estimated by amplifying and sequencing housekeeping genes. Two-sided Kruskal-Wallis tests were used to compare TCR metrics between histologic stages. Sourced from immuneACCESS, this table was stored by TCRdb with only in-frame sequences that have V and J called. A share of the clones is absent; for the studies checked, an unresolved V gene accounts for under half, and the remainder has no known explanation. The V and J calls and clone size were taken over from that table, and D and trimming were inferred from the DNA. Within this sample are about 3,200 clones, with around 80% of them counted one time only. 3% to 4% of the sample is held by the ten biggest clonotypes.

What was sequenced was FFPE adjacent normal lung tissue. This TCR came from an older donor with lung adenocarcinoma. The chain links TRBV2 with TRBJ2-1; the D gene cannot be resolved reliably. Read as DNA, the sequence is TGTGCCAGCTACCCAGGCGGTAATGAGCAGTTCTTC. It translates as CASYPGGNEQFF.